This paragraph reports one T cell receptor (beta chain). Its specificity is not known. CDR3 size: 18 residues. CDR1 and CDR2 from the germline V gene are LGHNA and YSLEER. The V end lost 4 bases, the J end lost 2 bases, and 23 bases lay between the germline ends. The data were taken from a study of T cell responses to AZD1222 COVID-19 vaccine. The study's findings and limits: Unmutated variant regions are reportedly targeted by nearly half of spike-specific TCRs. Among those given AZD1222, only five or six were seropositive at baseline. Clonal diversity was possibly underestimated, and the donors were mostly white British, with more females. Elevations in Spike-specific TCR breadth and depth followed administration of two AZD1222 doses.

Generated by immunoSEQ multiplex PCR, the TCRdb table keeps only in-frame clones and is missing some. The profile shows tens of thousands of clones, roughly 80% of them singletons. This chain joins TRBV4-3 and TRBJ2-5, with D possibly being TRBD2 (6 bases). This receptor was taken from an adult in good health. The sequencing here drew on peripheral blood, taken on day 0 of AZD1222 vaccination. CDR3 nucleotides: TGCGCCAGCAGCCCCCACTCCGCGGGAAAGAGGTGGCAAGAGACCCAGTACTTC. Amino acids: CASSPHSAGKRWQETQYF.